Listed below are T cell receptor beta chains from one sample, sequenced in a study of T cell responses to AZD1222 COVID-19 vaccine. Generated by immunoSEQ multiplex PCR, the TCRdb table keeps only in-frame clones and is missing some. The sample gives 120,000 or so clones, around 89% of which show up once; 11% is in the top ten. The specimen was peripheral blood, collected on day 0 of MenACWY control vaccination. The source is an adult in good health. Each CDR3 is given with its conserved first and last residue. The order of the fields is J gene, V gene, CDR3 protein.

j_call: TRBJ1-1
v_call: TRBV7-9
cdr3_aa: CASSPTVNTEAFF

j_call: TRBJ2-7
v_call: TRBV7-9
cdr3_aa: CASSLRLAGDLQYF

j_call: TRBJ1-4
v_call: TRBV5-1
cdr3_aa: CASSWGSTNEKLFF

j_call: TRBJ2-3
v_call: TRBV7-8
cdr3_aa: CASSVTSGRAGDTQYF

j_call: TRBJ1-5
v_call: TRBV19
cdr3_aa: CASSIQWGDQPQHF

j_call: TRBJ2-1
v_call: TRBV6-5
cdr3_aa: CASTTGRAGEQFF

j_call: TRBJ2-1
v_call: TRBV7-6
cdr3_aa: CASSFELGNEQFF

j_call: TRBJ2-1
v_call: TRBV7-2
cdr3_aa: CASSEMSSGRNQQFF

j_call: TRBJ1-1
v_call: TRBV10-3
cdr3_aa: CAISSKGENTEAFF

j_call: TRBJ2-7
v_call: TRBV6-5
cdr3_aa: CARTCGIPLCEQYF

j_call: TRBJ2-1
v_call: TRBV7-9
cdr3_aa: CASSRDGSGRRDEQFF

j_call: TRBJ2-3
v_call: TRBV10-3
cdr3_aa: CAISSSGSADTQYF

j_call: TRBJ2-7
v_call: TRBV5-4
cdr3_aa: CASSFGATVISYEQYF

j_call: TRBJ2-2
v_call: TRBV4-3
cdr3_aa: CASSQSRSSYSGELFF

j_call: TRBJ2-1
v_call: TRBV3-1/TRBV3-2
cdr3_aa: CASSQGDLAGAYNEQFF

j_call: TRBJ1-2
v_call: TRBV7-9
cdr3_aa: CASSSTQPGQQTYGYTF

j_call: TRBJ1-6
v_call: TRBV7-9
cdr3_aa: CASSSPRETGSSYNSPLHF

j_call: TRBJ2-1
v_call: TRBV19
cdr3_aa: CASSRTSGSGDEQFF